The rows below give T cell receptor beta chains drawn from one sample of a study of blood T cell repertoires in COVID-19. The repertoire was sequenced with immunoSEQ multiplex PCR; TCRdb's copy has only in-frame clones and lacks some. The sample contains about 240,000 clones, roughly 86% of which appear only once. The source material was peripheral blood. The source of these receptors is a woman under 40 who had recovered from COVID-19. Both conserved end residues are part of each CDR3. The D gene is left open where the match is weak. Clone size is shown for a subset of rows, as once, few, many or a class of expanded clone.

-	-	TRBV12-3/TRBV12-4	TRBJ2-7	CASSFGGDYEQYF	TGTGCCAGCAGTTTCGGCGGGGACTACGAGCAGTACTTC
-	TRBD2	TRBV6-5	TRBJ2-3	CASSPTSGGWDTQYF	TGTGCCAGCAGTCCGACTAGCGGAGGATGGGATACGCAGTATTTT
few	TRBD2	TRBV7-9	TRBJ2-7	CASSLAGREGSYEQYF	TGTGCCAGCAGCTTGGCGGGGAGGGAGGGCTCCTACGAGCAGTACTTC
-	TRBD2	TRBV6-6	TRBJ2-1	CASRRLAGGDYNEQFF	TGTGCCAGCAGAAGACTAGCGGGGGGGGATTACAATGAGCAGTTCTTC
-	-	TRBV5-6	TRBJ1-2	CASSLGQNLNYGYTF	TGTGCCAGCAGCTTGGGTCAGAACCTTAACTATGGCTACACCTTC
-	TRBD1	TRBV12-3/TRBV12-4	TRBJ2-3	CATGRTGADTQYF	TGTGCCACAGGAAGGACAGGAGCGGATACGCAGTATTTT
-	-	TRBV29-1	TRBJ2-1	CSVEEVGAVRYNEQFF	TGCAGCGTTGAAGAGGTGGGAGCCGTCAGGTACAATGAGCAGTTCTTC
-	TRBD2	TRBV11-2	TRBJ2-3	CASSLGVAGGASDTQYF	TGTGCCAGCAGCTTAGGGGTAGCGGGGGGGGCATCAGATACGCAGTATTTT
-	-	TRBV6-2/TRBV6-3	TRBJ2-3	CASSYSDPSWSTDTQYF	TGTGCCAGCAGTTACAGCGACCCGTCTTGGAGCACAGATACGCAGTATTTT
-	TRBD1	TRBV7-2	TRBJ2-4	CASSLVPPGQGSKNIQYF	TGTGCCAGCAGCTTAGTCCCACCGGGACAGGGTTCCAAAAACATTCAGTACTTC
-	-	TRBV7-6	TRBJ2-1	CASSPRGGAMGGREQFF	TGTGCCAGCAGCCCCCGTGGCGGGGCCATGGGGGGTAGAGAGCAGTTCTTC
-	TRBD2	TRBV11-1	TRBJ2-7	CASSPGLDYEQYF	TGTGCCAGCAGCCCCGGACTAGACTACGAGCAGTACTTC
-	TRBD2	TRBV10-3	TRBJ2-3	CAISASRGNADTQYF	TGTGCCATCAGTGCATCGCGGGGGAATGCAGATACGCAGTATTTT
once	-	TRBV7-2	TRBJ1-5	CASSLIHGGYSNQPQHF	TGTGCCAGCAGCCTTATCCACGGGGGGTATAGCAATCAGCCCCAGCATTTT
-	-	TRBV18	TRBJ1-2	CASSPGGSIYGYTF	TGTGCCAGCTCACCAGGCGGGTCTATCTATGGCTACACCTTC
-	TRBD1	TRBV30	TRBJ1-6	CAWSRGQPDSPLHF	TGTGCCTGGAGTAGGGGACAGCCGGATTCACCCCTCCACTTT
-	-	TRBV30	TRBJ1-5	CAWSGGSGNQPQHF	TGTGCCTGGAGTGGGGGCTCCGGCAATCAGCCCCAGCATTTT
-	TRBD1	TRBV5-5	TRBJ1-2	CASSFFTGGRGYTF	TGTGCCAGCAGCTTCTTCACAGGGGGGAGAGGCTACACCTTC
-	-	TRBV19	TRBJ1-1	CASSERYSTEAFF	TGTGCCAGTAGTGAGAGGTATAGCACTGAAGCTTTCTTT
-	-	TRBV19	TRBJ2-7	CASKEEGSYEQYF	TGTGCCAGTAAAGAGGAGGGGAGCTACGAGCAGTACTTC
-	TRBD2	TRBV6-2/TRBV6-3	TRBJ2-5	CASSTSSGGVETQYF	TGTGCCAGCAGTACATCTAGCGGGGGGGTAGAGACCCAGTACTTC
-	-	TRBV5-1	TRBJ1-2	CASSEEGGVYGYTF	TGCGCCAGCTCCGAAGAGGGGGGGGTCTATGGCTACACCTTC
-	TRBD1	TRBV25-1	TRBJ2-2	CASSEFHRTGVTGELFF	TGTGCCAGCAGTGAATTTCATAGGACAGGGGTCACCGGGGAGCTGTTTTTT
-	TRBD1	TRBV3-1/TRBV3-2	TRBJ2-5	CASRIGQGYQETQYF	TGTGCCAGCAGGATTGGACAGGGCTACCAAGAGACCCAGTACTTC
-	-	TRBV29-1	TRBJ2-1	CSVAGPIYNEQFF	TGCAGTGTCGCGGGACCGATCTACAATGAGCAGTTCTTC
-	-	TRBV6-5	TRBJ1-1	CASSYGGNTEAFF	TGTGCCAGCAGTTACGGCGGAAACACTGAAGCTTTCTTT
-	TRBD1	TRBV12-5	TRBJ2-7	CASGLVGGSEQYF	TGTGCTAGTGGTTTGGTAGGGGGCAGCGAGCAGTACTTC
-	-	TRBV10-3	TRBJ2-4	CATKEANLAKNIQYF	TGTGCCACGAAGGAGGCCAACCTAGCCAAAAACATTCAGTACTTC
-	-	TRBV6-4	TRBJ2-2	CASSVDWRGTGELFF	TGTGCCAGCAGTGTAGACTGGAGAGGCACCGGGGAGCTGTTTTTT
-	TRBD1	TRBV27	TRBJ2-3	CASSSDRVGGDTQYF	TGTGCCAGCAGTTCCGACAGGGTTGGGGGAGATACGCAGTATTTT
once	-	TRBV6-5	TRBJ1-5	CASSSVSNQPQHF	TGTGCCAGCAGTTCAGTTAGCAATCAGCCCCAGCATTTT
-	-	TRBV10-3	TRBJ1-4	CATYEPGLGEKLFF	TGTGCCACCTACGAACCAGGGCTTGGCGAAAAACTGTTTTTT
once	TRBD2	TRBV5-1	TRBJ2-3	CASSKIAGGRGTDTQYF	TGCGCCAGCAGCAAGATAGCGGGGGGGCGCGGCACAGATACGCAGTATTTT
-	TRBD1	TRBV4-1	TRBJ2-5	CASSPGTGGRETQYF	TGCGCCAGCAGCCCCGGGACAGGGGGCCGAGAGACCCAGTACTTC
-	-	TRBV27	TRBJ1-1	CASRWSRRMNTEAFF	TGTGCCAGCCGGTGGAGTCGCAGAATGAACACTGAAGCTTTCTTT
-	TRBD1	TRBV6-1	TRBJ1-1	CASSEARGLTEAFF	TGTGCCAGCAGTGAAGCTAGGGGGCTGACTGAAGCTTTCTTT
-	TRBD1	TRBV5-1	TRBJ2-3	CASSTRPGQESTDTQYF	TGCGCCAGCAGCACCCGGCCGGGACAGGAATCCACAGATACGCAGTATTTT
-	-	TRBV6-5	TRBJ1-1	CASSYSGVMDTEAFF	TGTGCCAGCAGTTACTCAGGGGTGATGGACACTGAAGCTTTCTTT
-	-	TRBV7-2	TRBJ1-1	CASSRDSGNTEAFF	TGTGCCAGCAGCCGGGACTCCGGGAACACTGAAGCTTTCTTT
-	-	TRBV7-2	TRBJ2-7	CASSLTGPTYEQYF	TGTGCCAGCAGCTTGACAGGTCCCACCTACGAGCAGTACTTC
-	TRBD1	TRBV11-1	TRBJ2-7	CASSFARDRSYEQYF	TGTGCCAGCAGCTTCGCCCGGGACAGATCCTACGAGCAGTACTTC
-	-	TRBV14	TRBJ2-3	CASTLSGADTQYF	TGTGCCAGCACTTTGTCGGGGGCAGATACGCAGTATTTT
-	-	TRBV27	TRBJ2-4	CADPGLRFVAKNIQYF	TGTGCCGACCCAGGCCTCCGATTTGTAGCCAAAAACATTCAGTACTTC
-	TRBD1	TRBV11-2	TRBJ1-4	CASSLGQGTTNEKLFF	TGTGCCAGCAGCCTCGGACAGGGGACCACTAATGAAAAACTGTTTTTT
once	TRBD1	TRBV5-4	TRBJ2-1	CASSSYRDRGNEQFF	TGTGCCAGCAGCTCGTACCGGGACAGGGGTAATGAGCAGTTCTTC
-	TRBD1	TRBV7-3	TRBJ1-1	CASSMGTATEAFF	TGTGCCAGCAGCATGGGGACAGCAACTGAAGCTTTCTTT
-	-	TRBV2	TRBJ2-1	CASSLQGVPPNEQFF	TGTGCCAGCAGTCTACAGGGTGTACCGCCGAATGAGCAGTTCTTC
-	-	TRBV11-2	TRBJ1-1	CASSLDYREAFF	TGTGCCAGCAGCTTAGATTACAGAGAAGCTTTCTTT
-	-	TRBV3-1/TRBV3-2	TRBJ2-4	CASSQGASIQYF	TGTGCCAGCAGCCAGGGGGCAAGCATTCAGTACTTC
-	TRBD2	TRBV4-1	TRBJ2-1	CASSQVFLAGADNEQFF	TGCGCCAGCAGCCAAGTCTTCCTAGCGGGGGCCGACAATGAGCAGTTCTTC
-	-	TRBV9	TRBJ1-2	CASSVASGGSDGYTF	TGTGCCAGCAGCGTAGCCTCAGGAGGTTCTGACGGCTACACCTTC
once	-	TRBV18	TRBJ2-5	CASSLPGGTETQYF	TGTGCCAGCTCCCTTCCCGGGGGTACAGAGACCCAGTACTTC
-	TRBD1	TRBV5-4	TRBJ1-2	CASSLGYRGDYGYTF	TGTGCCAGCAGCTTGGGATACAGGGGCGATTATGGCTACACCTTC